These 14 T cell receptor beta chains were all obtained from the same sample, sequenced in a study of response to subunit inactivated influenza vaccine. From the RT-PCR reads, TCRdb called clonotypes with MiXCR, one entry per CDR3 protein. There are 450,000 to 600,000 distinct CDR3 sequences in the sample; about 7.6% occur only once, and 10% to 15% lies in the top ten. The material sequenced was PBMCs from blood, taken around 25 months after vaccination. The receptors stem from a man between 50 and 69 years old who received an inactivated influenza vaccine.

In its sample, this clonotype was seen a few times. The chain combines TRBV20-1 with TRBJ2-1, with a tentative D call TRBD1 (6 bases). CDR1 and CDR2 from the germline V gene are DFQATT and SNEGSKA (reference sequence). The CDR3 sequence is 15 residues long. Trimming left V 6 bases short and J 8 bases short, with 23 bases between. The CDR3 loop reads CSANTGRGAVDEQFF. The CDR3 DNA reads TGCAGTGCCAACACAGGGAGAGGGGCGGTGGATGAGCAGTTCTTC.

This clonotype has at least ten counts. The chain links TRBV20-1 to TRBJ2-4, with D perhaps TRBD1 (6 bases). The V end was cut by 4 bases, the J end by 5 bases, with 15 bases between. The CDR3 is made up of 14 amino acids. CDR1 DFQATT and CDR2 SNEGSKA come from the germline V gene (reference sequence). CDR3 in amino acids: CSATYRDRQNIQYF. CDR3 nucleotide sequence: TGCAGTGCTACTTACAGGGATCGCCAAAACATTCAGTACTTC.

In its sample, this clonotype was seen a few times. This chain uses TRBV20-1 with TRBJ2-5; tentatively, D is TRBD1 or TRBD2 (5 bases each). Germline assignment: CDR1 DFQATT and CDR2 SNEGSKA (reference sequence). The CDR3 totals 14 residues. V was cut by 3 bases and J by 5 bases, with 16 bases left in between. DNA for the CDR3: TGCAGTGCTAGGGGGGTGGGCCTCGGGGAGACCCAGTACTTC. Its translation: CSARGVGLGETQYF.

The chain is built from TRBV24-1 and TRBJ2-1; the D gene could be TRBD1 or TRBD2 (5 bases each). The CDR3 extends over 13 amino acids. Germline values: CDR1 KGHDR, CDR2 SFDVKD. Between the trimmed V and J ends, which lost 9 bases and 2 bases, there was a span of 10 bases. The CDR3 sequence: CATGTGPYNEQFF. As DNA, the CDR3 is TGTGCCACCGGGACGGGACCCTACAATGAGCAGTTCTTC.

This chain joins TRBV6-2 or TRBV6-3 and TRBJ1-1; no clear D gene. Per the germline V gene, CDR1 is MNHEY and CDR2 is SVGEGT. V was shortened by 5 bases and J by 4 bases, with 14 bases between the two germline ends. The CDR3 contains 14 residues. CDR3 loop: CASSTLYGSTEAFF. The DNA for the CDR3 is TGTGCCAGCAGTACTCTATACGGCTCCACTGAAGCTTTCTTT.

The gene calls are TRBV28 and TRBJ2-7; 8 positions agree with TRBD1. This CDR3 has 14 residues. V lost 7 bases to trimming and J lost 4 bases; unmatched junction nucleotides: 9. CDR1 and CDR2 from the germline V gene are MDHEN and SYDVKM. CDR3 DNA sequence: TGTGCCAGCATCGCGGACAGGGTCGGATACGAGCAGTACTTC. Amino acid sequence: CASIADRVGYEQYF.

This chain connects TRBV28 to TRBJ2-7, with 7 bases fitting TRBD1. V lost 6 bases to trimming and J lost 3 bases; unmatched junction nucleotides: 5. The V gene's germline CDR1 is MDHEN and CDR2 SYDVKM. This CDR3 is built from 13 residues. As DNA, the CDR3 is TGTGCCAGCAGGCAAGGGGGCCACTACGAGCAGTACTTC. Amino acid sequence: CASRQGGHYEQYF.

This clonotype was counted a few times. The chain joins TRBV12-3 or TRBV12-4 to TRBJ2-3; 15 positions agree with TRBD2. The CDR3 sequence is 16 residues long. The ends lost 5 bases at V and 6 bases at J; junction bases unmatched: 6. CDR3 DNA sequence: TGTGCCAGCAGTCTAGGGACTAGCGGGGGGCGGGATACGCAGTATTTT. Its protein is CASSLGTSGGRDTQYF.

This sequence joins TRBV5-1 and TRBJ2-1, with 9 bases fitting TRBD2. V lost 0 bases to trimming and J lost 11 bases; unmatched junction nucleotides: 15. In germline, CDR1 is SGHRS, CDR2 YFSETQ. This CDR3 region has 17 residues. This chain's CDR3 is CASSLDGGRAGGDQQFF. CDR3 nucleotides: TGCGCCAGCAGCTTGGACGGCGGGAGGGCCGGTGGGGATCAGCAGTTCTTC.

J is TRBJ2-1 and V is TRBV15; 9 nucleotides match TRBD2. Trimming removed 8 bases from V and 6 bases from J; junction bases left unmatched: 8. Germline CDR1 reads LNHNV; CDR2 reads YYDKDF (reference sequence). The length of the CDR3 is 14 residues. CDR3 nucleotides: TGTGCCACCTTAGCGGGAGCTCTGCGCAATGAGCAGTTCTTC. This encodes CATLAGALRNEQFF.

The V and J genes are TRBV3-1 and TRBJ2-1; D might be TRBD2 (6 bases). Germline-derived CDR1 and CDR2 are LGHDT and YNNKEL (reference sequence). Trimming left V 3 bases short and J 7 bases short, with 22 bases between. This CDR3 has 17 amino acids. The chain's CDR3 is CASSHILRGRKRNEQFF. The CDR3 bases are TGTGCCAGCAGCCACATCCTGCGGGGACGGAAGAGGAATGAGCAGTTCTTC.

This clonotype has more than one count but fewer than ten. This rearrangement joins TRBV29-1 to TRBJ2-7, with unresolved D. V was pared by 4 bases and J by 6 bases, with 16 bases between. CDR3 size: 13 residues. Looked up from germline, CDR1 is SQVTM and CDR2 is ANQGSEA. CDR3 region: CSVVRPPLGEQYF. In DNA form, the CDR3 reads TGCAGCGTTGTGAGGCCCCCCCTGGGCGAGCAGTACTTC.

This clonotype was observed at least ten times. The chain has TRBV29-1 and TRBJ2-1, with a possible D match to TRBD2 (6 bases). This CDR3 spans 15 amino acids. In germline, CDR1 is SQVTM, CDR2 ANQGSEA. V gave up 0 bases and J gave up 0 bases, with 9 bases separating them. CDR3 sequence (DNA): TGCAGCGTTGAAGATCCCGGGAGCTCCTACAATGAGCAGTTCTTC. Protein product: CSVEDPGSSYNEQFF.

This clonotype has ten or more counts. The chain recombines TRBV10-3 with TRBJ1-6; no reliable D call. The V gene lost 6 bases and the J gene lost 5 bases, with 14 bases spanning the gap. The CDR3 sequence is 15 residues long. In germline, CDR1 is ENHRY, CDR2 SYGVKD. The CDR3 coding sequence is TGTGCCATCAGCGAATTGGAAGGAGATAATTCACCCCTCCACTTT. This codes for CAISELEGDNSPLHF.